A selection of T cell receptor beta chains follows, all from one sample in a study of sequential checkpoint blockade in melanoma. The data were produced by immunoSEQ multiplex PCR, yet TCRdb's version contains in-frame clones alone and is incomplete. This table holds 15,000 to 20,000 clones, roughly 72% found once. The sample in question was CD8+ T cells sorted from blood (inferred from file names), obtained from a patient given nivolumab and ipilimumab in sequence. These receptors originate from a human donor with melanoma. CDR3s include the opening cysteine and the closing phenylalanine or tryptophan. Fields, in order: CDR3 DNA, CDR3 protein, D gene, J gene, V gene, clone size. D genes are given only for firm matches. The size entry is marked missing in some rows and otherwise reads once, few, many or a size class.

CDR3nt: TGCGCCAGCAGCTTGCGGGGGTCCCACGAGCAGTACTTC; CDR3aa: CASSLRGSHEQYF; d_gene: NA; j_gene: TRBJ2-7; v_gene: TRBV5-1; abundance: once
CDR3nt: TGTGCCAGTAGTCACTCGGGGGACGAGCAGTACTTC; CDR3aa: CASSHSGDEQYF; d_gene: NA; j_gene: TRBJ2-7; v_gene: TRBV19; abundance: NA
CDR3nt: TGTGCCAGCAGCCCGGGGCCAGGGGTTAATCGGGCCTACGAGCAGTACTTC; CDR3aa: CASSPGPGVNRAYEQYF; d_gene: NA; j_gene: TRBJ2-7; v_gene: TRBV25-1; abundance: NA
CDR3nt: TGTGCCAGTAGTATGGAAGGGACAGGTACCTTAGAGACTGAAGCTTTCTTT; CDR3aa: CASSMEGTGTLETEAFF; d_gene: TRBD1; j_gene: TRBJ1-1; v_gene: TRBV19; abundance: NA
CDR3nt: TGCGCCAGCAGCCCGGACTTCGACTCACCCCTCCACTTT; CDR3aa: CASSPDFDSPLHF; d_gene: NA; j_gene: TRBJ1-6; v_gene: TRBV5-1; abundance: once
CDR3nt: TGTGCCAGTAGTACCGACAGAGTCTCTGGAAACACCATATATTTT; CDR3aa: CASSTDRVSGNTIYF; d_gene: NA; j_gene: TRBJ1-3; v_gene: TRBV19; abundance: NA
CDR3nt: TGTGCCATCAGTGCGGACGCGGGAGTACAAGCCGGGGAGCTGTTTTTT; CDR3aa: CAISADAGVQAGELFF; d_gene: TRBD2; j_gene: TRBJ2-2; v_gene: TRBV10-3; abundance: NA
CDR3nt: TGTGCCAGCAGTCCCTCAAGCGGGAGGTCCTACAATGAGCAGTTCTTC; CDR3aa: CASSPSSGRSYNEQFF; d_gene: TRBD2; j_gene: TRBJ2-1; v_gene: TRBV28; abundance: NA
CDR3nt: TGTGCCAGCGGCCAGGCCTCCTACGAGCAGTACTTC; CDR3aa: CASGQASYEQYF; d_gene: NA; j_gene: TRBJ2-7; v_gene: TRBV7-9; abundance: NA
CDR3nt: TGTGCCAGCAGCTTCGAGGCCTTGGATGCCGATACGCAGTATTTT; CDR3aa: CASSFEALDADTQYF; d_gene: NA; j_gene: TRBJ2-3; v_gene: TRBV7-6; abundance: NA
CDR3nt: TGTGCCAGCAGCTTACCTTCTGCCAGCTACGAGCAGTACTTC; CDR3aa: CASSLPSASYEQYF; d_gene: NA; j_gene: TRBJ2-7; v_gene: TRBV7-8; abundance: NA
CDR3nt: TGTGCCAGCAGCCAGACTAGCGGGGGGGCCTCTGAGCAGTTCTTC; CDR3aa: CASSQTSGGASEQFF; d_gene: TRBD2; j_gene: TRBJ2-1; v_gene: TRBV4-2; abundance: NA
CDR3nt: TGTGCCAGCAGCTTTGTCGGTGGCTACACCTTC; CDR3aa: CASSFVGGYTF; d_gene: NA; j_gene: TRBJ1-2; v_gene: TRBV11-2; abundance: few
CDR3nt: TGTGCCAGCAGCCAACTAACAGGGGAGGAGGGGAACTATGGCTACACCTTC; CDR3aa: CASSQLTGEEGNYGYTF; d_gene: TRBD1; j_gene: TRBJ1-2; v_gene: TRBV5-4; abundance: few
CDR3nt: TGTGCCAGCAGTGCGCTAGCGGGAGGGGGGACTAAAATCCATGAGCAGTTCTTC; CDR3aa: CASSALAGGGTKIHEQFF; d_gene: TRBD2; j_gene: TRBJ2-1; v_gene: TRBV6-1; abundance: NA
CDR3nt: TGTGCCAGCAGTTACGCGGCGGGAATCGTCTACGAGCAGTACTTC; CDR3aa: CASSYAAGIVYEQYF; d_gene: NA; j_gene: TRBJ2-7; v_gene: TRBV27; abundance: NA
CDR3nt: TGTGCCAGCAGTGGGCAGCGGGAGTTGAACACCGGGGAGCTGTTTTTT; CDR3aa: CASSGQRELNTGELFF; d_gene: TRBD2; j_gene: TRBJ2-2; v_gene: TRBV25-1; abundance: NA
CDR3nt: TGTGCCAGCAGCTTCCCCCAGGGTCCCTACGAGCAGTACTTC; CDR3aa: CASSFPQGPYEQYF; d_gene: NA; j_gene: TRBJ2-7; v_gene: TRBV7-8; abundance: medium-sized
CDR3nt: TGTGCCAGCAGGACAGGGGGAGGCTACACCTTC; CDR3aa: CASRTGGGYTF; d_gene: TRBD1; j_gene: TRBJ1-2; v_gene: TRBV25-1; abundance: NA
CDR3nt: TGTGCCAGCAGTTTACTGCTAGCGGGAAATTACGAGCAGTACTTC; CDR3aa: CASSLLLAGNYEQYF; d_gene: TRBD2; j_gene: TRBJ2-7; v_gene: TRBV28; abundance: NA
CDR3nt: TGTGCCAGCGAGGGACAGTTCAGCTACGAGCAGTACTTC; CDR3aa: CASEGQFSYEQYF; d_gene: TRBD1; j_gene: TRBJ2-7; v_gene: TRBV2; abundance: NA
CDR3nt: TGTGCCAGCAGTTTAACGGGAGAATCCTACAATGAGCAGTTCTTC; CDR3aa: CASSLTGESYNEQFF; d_gene: NA; j_gene: TRBJ2-1; v_gene: TRBV28; abundance: NA
CDR3nt: TGTGCCAGCAGTTTTCTTGGTGAAGGGGTTCAAGATACGCAGTATTTT; CDR3aa: CASSFLGEGVQDTQYF; d_gene: NA; j_gene: TRBJ2-3; v_gene: TRBV28; abundance: NA
CDR3nt: TGTGCCAGCAGAATAGAGATAAGTTCCTACAATGAGCAGTTCTTC; CDR3aa: CASRIEISSYNEQFF; d_gene: NA; j_gene: TRBJ2-1; v_gene: TRBV11-2; abundance: NA
CDR3nt: TGTGCCAGCAGCTTTTCCGCTGAAGCTTTCTTT; CDR3aa: CASSFSAEAFF; d_gene: NA; j_gene: TRBJ1-1; v_gene: TRBV7-9; abundance: NA
CDR3nt: TGCGCCAGCAGCCAAGGGTATGGACAGGGAGGCGATGAGCAGTTCTTC; CDR3aa: CASSQGYGQGGDEQFF; d_gene: TRBD1; j_gene: TRBJ2-1; v_gene: TRBV4-3; abundance: NA
CDR3nt: TGTGCCAGCAGCTTAGCCCCCAGCGCGCATGAGCAGTTCTTC; CDR3aa: CASSLAPSAHEQFF; d_gene: NA; j_gene: TRBJ2-1; v_gene: TRBV11-2; abundance: NA
CDR3nt: TGTGCCAGCAGTGACTCGGCGGGTGCGGCCGGGGAGCTGTTTTTT; CDR3aa: CASSDSAGAAGELFF; d_gene: NA; j_gene: TRBJ2-2; v_gene: TRBV6-4; abundance: once
CDR3nt: TGTGCCAGCAGCTGGGAGGTGCAATACGAGCAGTACTTC; CDR3aa: CASSWEVQYEQYF; d_gene: NA; j_gene: TRBJ2-7; v_gene: TRBV5-4; abundance: NA
CDR3nt: TGTGCCAGCAGGAGGACGGACTACAACAATGAGCAGTTCTTC; CDR3aa: CASRRTDYNNEQFF; d_gene: NA; j_gene: TRBJ2-1; v_gene: TRBV2; abundance: NA
CDR3nt: TGCAGCGTCCCGACAGGGGGCGGTGAGCAGTACTTC; CDR3aa: CSVPTGGGEQYF; d_gene: TRBD1; j_gene: TRBJ2-7; v_gene: TRBV29-1; abundance: NA
CDR3nt: TGTGCCAGCAGTCTAGACAGGGGGTTTAACTATGGCTACACCTTC; CDR3aa: CASSLDRGFNYGYTF; d_gene: TRBD1; j_gene: TRBJ1-2; v_gene: TRBV28; abundance: NA
CDR3nt: TGTGCCAGCAGTTGGGGGGATGAGCAGTTCTTC; CDR3aa: CASSWGDEQFF; d_gene: NA; j_gene: TRBJ2-1; v_gene: TRBV6-5; abundance: NA
CDR3nt: TGTGCCAGCAGTTCCCACACAGGGGGCGACACCGGGGAGCTGTTTTTT; CDR3aa: CASSSHTGGDTGELFF; d_gene: TRBD1; j_gene: TRBJ2-2; v_gene: TRBV27; abundance: NA
CDR3nt: TGTGCCAGCAGGCCGACCCAGTGGGCGTTCGAGCAGTACTTC; CDR3aa: CASRPTQWAFEQYF; d_gene: NA; j_gene: TRBJ2-7; v_gene: TRBV6-5; abundance: NA
CDR3nt: TGCGCCAGCAGCTCCGGGGGAAACAATGAGCAGTTCTTC; CDR3aa: CASSSGGNNEQFF; d_gene: NA; j_gene: TRBJ2-1; v_gene: TRBV4-1; abundance: NA
CDR3nt: TGTGCCAGCAGTCCGGGACTCCCCGCTTACGAGCAGTACTTC; CDR3aa: CASSPGLPAYEQYF; d_gene: NA; j_gene: TRBJ2-7; v_gene: TRBV28; abundance: NA
CDR3nt: TGTGCCAGCAGCTCCCCCGGGCTAGCGGGGGTCTCCTACGAGCAGTACTTC; CDR3aa: CASSSPGLAGVSYEQYF; d_gene: TRBD2; j_gene: TRBJ2-7; v_gene: TRBV7-8; abundance: NA
CDR3nt: TGTGCCAGCAGTTACGGGGGAGGAAGGGAATACGAGCAGTACTTC; CDR3aa: CASSYGGGREYEQYF; d_gene: NA; j_gene: TRBJ2-7; v_gene: TRBV6-5; abundance: NA
CDR3nt: TGTGCCAGCAGCAGCGAGTCCGGGACAGGGCCTCGTCGCGAGCAGTACTTC; CDR3aa: CASSSESGTGPRREQYF; d_gene: NA; j_gene: TRBJ2-7; v_gene: TRBV21-1; abundance: NA
CDR3nt: TGCGCCAGCACGGGGGATGGCACAGATACGCAGTATTTT; CDR3aa: CASTGDGTDTQYF; d_gene: NA; j_gene: TRBJ2-3; v_gene: TRBV10-1; abundance: NA
CDR3nt: TGTGCCAGCATACGGTTCACTGAAGCTTTCTTT; CDR3aa: CASIRFTEAFF; d_gene: NA; j_gene: TRBJ1-1; v_gene: TRBV5-6; abundance: NA
CDR3nt: TGTGCCAGCAGCGCACGACAGGGAATCTACGAGCAGTACTTC; CDR3aa: CASSARQGIYEQYF; d_gene: TRBD1; j_gene: TRBJ2-7; v_gene: TRBV7-9; abundance: NA
CDR3nt: TGCGCCAGCAGCCAAGATTCCCAAACTAGCGGAGGGACCTACGAGCAGTACTTC; CDR3aa: CASSQDSQTSGGTYEQYF; d_gene: TRBD2; j_gene: TRBJ2-7; v_gene: TRBV4-3; abundance: NA
CDR3nt: TGTGCCAGCAGATGGACGGGCGGACTAGCGGCCTCCTACGAGCAGTACTTC; CDR3aa: CASRWTGGLAASYEQYF; d_gene: TRBD2; j_gene: TRBJ2-7; v_gene: TRBV27; abundance: once
CDR3nt: TGTGCCAGCAGTCCCGGGACTAGCGGCTACGAGCAGTACTTC; CDR3aa: CASSPGTSGYEQYF; d_gene: TRBD2; j_gene: TRBJ2-7; v_gene: TRBV27; abundance: NA
CDR3nt: TGCGCCAGCAGTGAGTTGACAGGGGGCTACGAGCAGTACTTC; CDR3aa: CASSELTGGYEQYF; d_gene: TRBD1; j_gene: TRBJ2-7; v_gene: TRBV10-2; abundance: NA
CDR3nt: TGTGCCACCAGCACGGGGGGCCTGACAGATACGCAGTATTTT; CDR3aa: CATSTGGLTDTQYF; d_gene: NA; j_gene: TRBJ2-3; v_gene: TRBV15; abundance: NA
CDR3nt: TGTGCCAGCAGCGTAGAACCCCGGACAGGGCAGATCAGGTACGAGCAGTACTTC; CDR3aa: CASSVEPRTGQIRYEQYF; d_gene: TRBD1; j_gene: TRBJ2-7; v_gene: TRBV9; abundance: NA
CDR3nt: TGCGCCAGCACCCGACTGCTGTCCTACGAGCAGTACTTC; CDR3aa: CASTRLLSYEQYF; d_gene: NA; j_gene: TRBJ2-7; v_gene: TRBV10-2; abundance: medium-sized
CDR3nt: TGTGCCAGTAGTTTTCTGTGTTATCGTTCTCCACGGGACAGGGGGCAAGAGACCCAGTACTTC; CDR3aa: CASSFLCYRSPRDRGQETQYF; d_gene: TRBD1; j_gene: TRBJ2-5; v_gene: TRBV19; abundance: NA
CDR3nt: TGTGCCAGCTCACCTCTAGTTCAAGAGACCCAGTACTTC; CDR3aa: CASSPLVQETQYF; d_gene: NA; j_gene: TRBJ2-5; v_gene: TRBV18; abundance: NA
CDR3nt: TGTGCCAGCAGGGGAAAGGTGCCAAACCACAGGGGGGGCGATGAGCAGTTCTTC; CDR3aa: CASRGKVPNHRGGDEQFF; d_gene: NA; j_gene: TRBJ2-1; v_gene: TRBV25-1; abundance: NA